This T cell receptor beta chain was sequenced during a study of OX40 agonist ivuxolimab in advanced cancers. Whole-study findings and limits: The 0.1-3.0 mg/kg partial responders had among the lowest clonal expansion. Some nonresponders likewise displayed low normalized T-cell clonal expansion.

Comments on this clone: Its antigen is unknown.

With 5 bases removed from V and 0 bases from J, the gap between germline ends came to 8 bases. Germline V CDR1 and CDR2: GTSNPN, SVGIG (reference sequence). The CDR3 has 13 residues. TCRdb keeps only in-frame clones here, not all; method: immunoSEQ multiplex PCR. Counted here are about 110,000 clones, about 91% occurring once; the ten biggest clones make up about 0.67%. This sequence was found in an adult with an advanced solid tumor such as melanoma, head and neck, liver or kidney cancer. Here the sequenced sample was CD4+ or CD8+ T cells sorted from blood, taken in a trial of the OX40 agonist ivuxolimab. The chain joins TRBV30 to TRBJ1-5; no firm D call. CDR3 in amino acids: CAWSLDSNQPQHF. Here the CDR3 DNA reads TGTGCCTGGTCGTTAGATAGCAATCAGCCCCAGCATTTT.